This T cell receptor beta chain stems from a study of blood T cell repertoires in COVID-19. For the study at large: Collection of acute and convalescent COVID-19 samples took place in the United States, Italy and Spain.

Deletions cut 4 bases from V and 0 bases from J, with 13 bases between. Germline loops: CDR1 LNHNV, CDR2 YYDKDF (reference sequence). This CDR3 has 17 residues. Authors' data handling: Counts of nucleated cells, estimated from reference gene primer amplification, were obtained. Clones were read by immunoSEQ multiplex PCR, and TCRdb kept only the in-frame ones, dropping some. D and trimming come from the DNA, and the V and J calls and clone size come from that table. The data hold 9,500 to 15,000 clones, with more than 90% observed a single time. Specimen: peripheral blood. The sequence was collected from a man aged 65 to 79 with active COVID-19. V is TRBV15 and J is TRBJ1-6, with D uncertain. The CDR3 coding sequence is TGTGCCACCAGCATAACTCCGGAGAGCTCCTATAATTCACCCCTCCACTTT. The encoded protein is CATSITPESSYNSPLHF. The complete variable domain, with remaining parts taken from reference TRBV15 and TRBJ1-6, reads DAMVIQNPRYQVTQFGKPVTLSCSQTLNHNVMYWYQQKSSQAPKLLFHYYDKDFNNEADTPDNFQSRRPNTSFCFLDIRSPGLGDTAMYLCATSITPESSYNSPLHFGNGTRLTVT.